This T cell receptor beta chain was retrieved from a study of cytomegalovirus exposure and HLA in healthy donors. The study ran its PCR with 60 Vbeta and 13 Jbeta primers. Measured with immunoSEQ multiplex PCR; TCRdb has only the in-frame clones, and not every one. Of about 130,000 clones listed, around three quarters are singletons. V lost 8 bases to trimming and J lost 4 bases, with 15 bases between them. This CDR3 comprises 13 residues. The germline V gene encodes CDR1 MNHEY and CDR2 SMNVEV (reference sequence). The sequencing sample was made of PBMCs. The chain carries TRBV27 and TRBJ2-7; possible D gene TRBD1, 5 bases. The clonotype was recovered from a woman in her forties or fifties in good health and CMV-seronegative. Here the CDR3 DNA reads TGTGCCAGCGCCCCAGGGTATGGGTACGAGCAGTACTTC. The encoded protein is CASAPGYGYEQYF.